This T cell receptor beta chain appears in the sequencing data of a study of blood T cells in healthy people across ages. Study context: Roughly one uniquely barcoded beta molecule per two T cells was captured.

Study-wide results and caveats: Getting older went along with TCR beta diversity per million T cells dropping roughly linearly.

This CDR3 is 15 amino acids long. J lost 2 bases, V lost 4 bases, and 3 bases had no gene match. The germline gives CDR1 SQVTM, CDR2 ANQGSEA. Comment on this clonotype: Antigen unknown.

PCR was performed a second time for 7 to 11 cycles using a sample-barcoded 5' primer and a J-beta primer mix. With 12 random nucleotides, a template-switch adaptor tagged each individual cDNA molecule. TCRdb re-called the 5' RACE reads with MiXCR, one entry per CDR3 protein. The sample carries roughly 800,000 distinct CDR3 sequences, 55% to 75% recorded once. Total RNA extracted from each sample amounted to at least 5.5 micrograms. This TCR was sampled from a young man in good health. Source material: blood. J is TRBJ2-6 and V is TRBV29-1; 9 positions agree with TRBD2. The CDR3 bases are TGCAGCGTTGTGGCGGGAGGGCCTGGGGCCAACGTCCTGACTTTC. It translates to CSVVAGGPGANVLTF.